What follows describes a single T cell receptor beta chain. The data belong to a study of T cell changes during pregnancy in multiple sclerosis. CDR3 size: 14 residues. The junction had 1 base not matched to a gene; V was cut back by 2 bases and J by 4 bases. CDR1 and CDR2 (germline): ENHRY, SYGVKD. TCRdb keeps only in-frame clones here, not all; method: immunoSEQ multiplex PCR. The sample records tens of thousands of clones, about 94% being singletons. V usage is TRBV10-3 and J usage is TRBJ2-3; TRBD2 agrees at 9 bases. The sample consisted of peripheral blood, taken in the second trimester of pregnancy. The TCR was taken from a female donor in good health, enrolled as a control in a pregnancy study. The CDR3 spells CAISEAGGADTQYF. The CDR3 coding sequence is TGTGCCATCAGTGAGGCGGGAGGGGCAGATACGCAGTATTTT.